This record concerns one TCR beta chain sequence. The antigen remains unidentified. This record comes from a study of blood T cells in healthy people across ages. Overall study results and limits: A strong correlation was found between TCR beta diversity and the percentage of naive T cells. Measured against age, TCR beta diversity per million T cells decreased in a roughly linear manner.

A J-beta primer mix and a sample-barcoded 5' primer were used in a second PCR of roughly 6 to 11 cycles. TCRdb redid the calling of the 5' RACE reads with MiXCR, one entry per CDR3 protein. Of 1.5 million to 2 million distinct CDR3 sequences in the sample, about 28% were seen once. The sequenced sample consisted of blood. This receptor was taken from a woman aged 30 to 39 in good health.

The CDR3 coding sequence is TGCGCCAGCAGCTATTCGGACCCGGGGGATGAGCAGTTCTTC. Translated: CASSYSDPGDEQFF. The chain couples TRBV5-1 to TRBJ2-1; possibly TRBD2 for D (6 bases). Germline V gene lookup returns CDR1 SGHRS and CDR2 YFSETQ. This CDR3 is built from 14 residues. V was shortened by 3 bases and J by 8 bases, with 15 bases between the two germline ends.